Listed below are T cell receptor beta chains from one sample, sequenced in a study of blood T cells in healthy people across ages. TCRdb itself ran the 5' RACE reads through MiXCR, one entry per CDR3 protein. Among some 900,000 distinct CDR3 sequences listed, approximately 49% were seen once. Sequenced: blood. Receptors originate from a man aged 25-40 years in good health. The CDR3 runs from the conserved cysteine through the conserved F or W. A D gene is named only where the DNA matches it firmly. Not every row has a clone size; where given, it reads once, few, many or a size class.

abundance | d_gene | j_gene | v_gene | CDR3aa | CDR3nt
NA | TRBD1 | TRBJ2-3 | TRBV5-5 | CASSLRGWGQGSTDTQYF | TGTGCCAGCAGCTTGCGGGGATGGGGACAGGGGAGCACAGATACGCAGTATTTT
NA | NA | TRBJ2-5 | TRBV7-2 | CASSLAGVLTTETQYF | TGTGCCAGCAGCTTAGCAGGGGTTCTCACAACAGAGACCCAGTACTTC
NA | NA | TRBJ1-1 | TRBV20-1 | CSARDLFPDTEAFF | TGCAGTGCTAGAGACCTATTTCCGGACACTGAAGCTTTCTTT
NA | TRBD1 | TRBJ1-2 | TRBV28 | CASSSDRGRYGYTF | TGTGCCAGCAGTTCGGACAGGGGGAGGTATGGCTACACCTTC
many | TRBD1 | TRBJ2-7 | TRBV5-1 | CASSLGGQGYEQYF | TGCGCCAGCAGCTTGGGGGGACAGGGATACGAGCAGTACTTC
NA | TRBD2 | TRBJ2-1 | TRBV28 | CASSFSGAGANEQFF | TGTGCCAGCAGTTTTAGCGGGGCTGGGGCCAATGAGCAGTTCTTC
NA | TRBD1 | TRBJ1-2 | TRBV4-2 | CASSQGTGGGYTF | TGTGCCAGCAGCCAGGGGACAGGGGGAGGCTACACCTTC
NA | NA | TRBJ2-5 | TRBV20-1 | CSARDRLVGVETQYF | TGCAGTGCTAGAGATCGATTGGTGGGAGTGGAGACCCAGTACTTC
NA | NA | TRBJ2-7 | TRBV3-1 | CASSQQAGPYNEQYF | TGTGCCAGCAGCCAACAAGCGGGCCCCTACAATGAGCAGTACTTC
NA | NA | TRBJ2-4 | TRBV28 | CASSPTGVAKNIQYF | TGTGCCAGCAGCCCCACAGGAGTAGCCAAAAACATTCAGTACTTC
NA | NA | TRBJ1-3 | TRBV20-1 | CSASRGADLSGNTIYF | TGCAGTGCTAGTAGAGGGGCTGATCTCTCTGGAAACACCATATATTTT
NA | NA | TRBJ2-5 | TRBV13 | CASSFLSANEQYF | TGTGCCAGCAGCTTTCTTAGCGCCAATGAGCAGTACTTC
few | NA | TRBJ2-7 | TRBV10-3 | CAIRQGSGSYEQYF | TGTGCCATCAGACAGGGATCGGGGTCCTACGAGCAGTACTTC
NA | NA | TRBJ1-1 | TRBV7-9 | CASSSGAAARGTEAFF | TGTGCCAGCAGCTCTGGGGCCGCTGCACGGGGCACTGAAGCTTTCTTT
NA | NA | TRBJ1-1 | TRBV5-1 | CASSSATRSQSAFF | TGCGCCAGCAGCTCGGCTACACGTTCCCAATCGGCTTTCTTT
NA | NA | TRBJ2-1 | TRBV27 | CAGSFRFGALSPDYNEQFF | TGTGCCGGCAGTTTCAGGTTTGGGGCATTAAGCCCGGACTACAATGAGCAGTTCTTC
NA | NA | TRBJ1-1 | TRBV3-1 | CASSHLTAGVTEAFF | TGTGCCAGCAGCCACCTGACAGCGGGCGTCACTGAAGCTTTCTTT
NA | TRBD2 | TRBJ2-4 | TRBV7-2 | CASSPGGTPGNIQYF | TGTGCCAGCAGCCCCGGGGGGACGCCGGGAAACATTCAGTACTTC
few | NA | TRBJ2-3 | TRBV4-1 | CASRMGGSTDTQYF | TGCGCCAGCAGAATGGGCGGAAGCACAGATACGCAGTATTTT
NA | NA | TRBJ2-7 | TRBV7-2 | CASSLVEGQYF | TGTGCCAGCAGCTTAGTGGAAGGGCAGTACTTC
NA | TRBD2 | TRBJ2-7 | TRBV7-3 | CASSLEAGGFNEQYF | TGTGCCAGCAGCTTAGAAGCGGGGGGCTTCAATGAGCAGTACTTC
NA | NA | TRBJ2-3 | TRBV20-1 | CSALSADTQYF | TGCAGCGCCCTATCGGCAGATACGCAGTATTTT
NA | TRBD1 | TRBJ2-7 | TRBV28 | CASTPSGTGTNEQYF | TGTGCCAGCACCCCTAGTGGGACAGGGACCAACGAGCAGTACTTC
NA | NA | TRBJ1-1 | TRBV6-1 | CASMRDGLLYTEAFF | TGTGCCAGCATGAGGGACGGCCTCCTATACACTGAAGCTTTCTTT
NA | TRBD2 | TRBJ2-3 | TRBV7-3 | CASSLAGGQDMQYF | TGTGCCAGCAGTCTAGCGGGGGGGCAAGATATGCAGTATTTT
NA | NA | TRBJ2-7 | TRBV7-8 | CASSLAVVSYEQYF | TGTGCCAGCAGCTTAGCGGTGGTCTCCTACGAGCAGTACTTC
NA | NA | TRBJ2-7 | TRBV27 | CASSLGAGGEQYF | TGTGCCAGCAGTTTGGGGGCCGGGGGGGAGCAGTACTTC
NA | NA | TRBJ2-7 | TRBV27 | CASGGLPPIEQYF | TGTGCCAGCGGTGGACTCCCTCCCATTGAGCAGTACTTC
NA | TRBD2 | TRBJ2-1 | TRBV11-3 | CASSPLGDYHPYNEQFF | TGTGCCAGCAGCCCCCTAGGGGACTATCATCCCTACAATGAGCAGTTCTTC
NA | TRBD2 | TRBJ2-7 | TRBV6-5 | CASSTSGVYEQYF | TGTGCCAGCAGCACTAGCGGGGTATACGAGCAGTACTTC
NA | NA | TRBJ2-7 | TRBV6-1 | CASSEVHLMGEQYF | TGTGCCAGCAGTGAAGTGCACCTCATGGGAGAGCAGTACTTC
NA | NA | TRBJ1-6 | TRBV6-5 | CASSSGRDYNSPLHF | TGTGCCAGCAGTTCAGGACGGGACTATAATTCACCCCTCCACTTT
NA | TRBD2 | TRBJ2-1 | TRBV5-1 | CASSPRTSGGSNEQFF | TGCGCCAGCAGCCCGCGGACTAGCGGGGGCTCCAATGAGCAGTTCTTC
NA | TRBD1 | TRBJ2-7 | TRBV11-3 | CASSSRDRDYEQYF | TGTGCCAGCAGCTCTCGGGACAGAGACTACGAGCAGTACTTC
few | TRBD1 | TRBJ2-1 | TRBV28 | CASSLWGQTQSEQFF | TGTGCCAGCAGTTTATGGGGACAGACCCAATCCGAGCAGTTCTTC
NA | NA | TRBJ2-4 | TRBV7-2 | CASSLATGPKNIQYF | TGTGCCAGCAGCTTAGCGACCGGACCCAAAAACATTCAGTACTTC
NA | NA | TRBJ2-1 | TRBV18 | CASSPTSGEVSYNEQFF | TGTGCCAGCTCACCGACGTCAGGGGAAGTCTCCTACAATGAGCAGTTCTTC
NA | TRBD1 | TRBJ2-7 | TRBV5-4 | CASSFGTGSVYEQYF | TGTGCCAGCAGCTTCGGGACAGGCTCTGTCTACGAGCAGTACTTC
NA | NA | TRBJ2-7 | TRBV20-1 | CSARDWRGGRIVAYEQYF | TGCAGTGCTAGAGATTGGAGGGGGGGCCGAATAGTCGCCTACGAGCAGTACTTC
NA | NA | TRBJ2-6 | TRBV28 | CASRRGSIRSGANVLTF | TGTGCCAGCAGAAGGGGGTCGATCAGGTCTGGGGCCAACGTCCTGACTTTC
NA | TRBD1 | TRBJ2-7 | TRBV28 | CASSPQSDRGRRQYF | TGTGCCAGCAGTCCCCAAAGTGACAGGGGGCGAAGGCAGTACTTC
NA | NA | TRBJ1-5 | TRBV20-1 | CSAPTSGSNQPQHF | TGCAGTGCTCCCACGAGTGGGAGCAATCAGCCCCAGCATTTT
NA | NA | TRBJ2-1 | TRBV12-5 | CASGLVQRSYNEQFF | TGTGCTAGTGGTTTGGTACAGCGGTCGTACAATGAGCAGTTCTTC
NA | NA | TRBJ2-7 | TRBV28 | CASSTNEQYF | TGTGCCAGCAGTACCAATGAGCAGTACTTC
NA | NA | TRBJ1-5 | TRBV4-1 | CASSQDPTGQGNQPQHF | TGCGCCAGCAGCCAAGATCCGACGGGTCAGGGCAATCAGCCCCAGCATTTT
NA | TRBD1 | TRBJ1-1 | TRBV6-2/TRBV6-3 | CASSGQGSYTEAFF | TGTGCCAGCAGTGGACAGGGATCGTACACTGAAGCTTTCTTT
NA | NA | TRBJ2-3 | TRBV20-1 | CSAKSGSKGTDTQYF | TGCAGTGCTAAGTCGGGTAGCAAAGGCACAGATACGCAGTATTTT
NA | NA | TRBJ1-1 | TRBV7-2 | CAGSLGAGQRMNTEAFF | TGTGCCGGCAGCTTAGGGGCTGGACAGAGGATGAACACTGAAGCTTTCTTT
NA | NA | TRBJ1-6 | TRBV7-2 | CASSLDSAGGNSPLHF | TGTGCCAGCAGCTTAGATTCGGCCGGGGGTAATTCACCCCTCCACTTT
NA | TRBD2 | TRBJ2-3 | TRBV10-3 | CAISLTSGGADTQYF | TGTGCCATCAGTCTGACTAGCGGGGGGGCAGATACGCAGTATTTT
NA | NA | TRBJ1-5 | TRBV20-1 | CSALIPGGTNQPQHF | TGCAGTGCTCTTATCCCGGGGGGCACCAATCAGCCCCAGCATTTT
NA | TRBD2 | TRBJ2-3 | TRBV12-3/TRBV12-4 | CASSFGRGDSDTQYF | TGTGCCAGCAGTTTTGGGCGGGGGGACTCAGATACGCAGTATTTT
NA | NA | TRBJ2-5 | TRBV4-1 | CASSQVGFRQQETQYF | TGCGCCAGCAGCCAAGTAGGTTTCCGACAGCAAGAGACCCAGTACTTC
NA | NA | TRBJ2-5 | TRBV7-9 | CASSASGAETQYF | TGTGCCAGCAGCGCCTCGGGAGCGGAGACCCAGTACTTC